The present T cell receptor beta chain was sequenced within a study of vaccination effects on CD4 cells after COVID-19. Worth noting for this clone: Its antigen is undetermined.

Germline values: CDR1 LGHNA, CDR2 YNFKEQ. Trimming removed 0 bases from V and 1 base from J, with 6 bases in between. This CDR3 contains 14 residues. Only in-frame clones appear in the TCRdb table, and some are missing; sequencing was by immunoSEQ multiplex PCR. The sample has more than 35,000 clones, about 75% seen once. CD4+ T cells specific for antigen were expanded with viral peptide pools by the ViraFEST assay before sequencing. After more than 8 days in culture, the CD4+ T cells were isolated. Confirmation by PCR established that the person had SARS-CoV-2 infection between March and December 2020.

The TCR comes from a human donor who had a prior SARS-CoV-2 infection. This chain uses TRBV4-2 with TRBJ2-5, with D uncertain. The source material was CD4+ T cells from PBMCs cultured with a peptide pool, sampled before COVID-19 vaccination. CDR3 sequence: CASSQEPFQETQYF. The CDR3 DNA is TGTGCCAGCAGCCAAGAACCTTTCCAAGAGACCCAGTACTTC.